Many counts were recorded for the clone carrying this TCR beta chain. Antigen specificity is unknown. These data are taken from a study of T cells in Graves' hyperthyroidism and ophthalmopathy. General observations from the study: Among thyroid clonotypes expanded above 0.001, most also appeared in blood.

The diagnoses drew upon clinical symptoms, serum thyroxine and TRAb, thyroid ultrasound and orbital computed tomography. Authors of the study amplified TCR beta CDR3 regions from RNA transcripts. First-round RT-PCR targeting the TCR CDR3 was performed with the HTBI primer set. MiXCR, applied by TCRdb to the multiplex PCR reads, yields one record per CDR3 protein. The repertoire holds 300,000 to 350,000 distinct CDR3 sequences, less than 20% seen once, with less than 20% in the top ten. This CDR3 comprises 18 residues. Germline V gene lookup returns CDR1 MNHEY and CDR2 SVGEGT. Trimming took off 4 bases at V and 5 bases at J, with 26 bases between the two ends.

The sample taken for sequencing was blood. The genes are TRBV6-2 or TRBV6-3 and TRBJ1-1; TRBD1 might be the D (6 bases). The TCR was taken from a woman between 35 and 50 years old with Graves' ophthalmopathy. The CDR3 nucleotides are TGTGCCAGCAGTTTCATATTTTCTCGGGGGGGCTTGGGTACTGAAGCTTTCTTT. Amino acids: CASSFIFSRGGLGTEAFF.